The clone carrying this TCR beta chain was seen just once. Healthy Caucasians were all of the donors. The sample belongs to a study of identical twins. In germline, CDR1 is WNHNN, CDR2 SYGVQD (reference sequence). The V gene lost 0 bases and the J gene lost 8 bases, with 10 bases spanning the gap. The CDR3 has 13 amino acids. Template switching supplied a universal primer site; unique molecular identifiers were carried on the cDNA. MiXCR, applied by TCRdb to the 5' RACE reads, yields one record per CDR3 protein. This repertoire shows hundreds of thousands of distinct CDR3 sequences, approximately 25% found once; its top ten account for 2.9%. These sequences were also reported in another study, on T cells expressing NK-cell markers. As reported in that work: Topping the CD3+CD56-NKG2C+ fraction as well were these clonotypes, in four donors.

This TCR derives from a woman younger than 35 in good health. The sample taken for sequencing was CD4+ T cells sorted from blood. The chain joins TRBV10-1 to TRBJ1-2; no reliable D call. The CDR3 sequence: CASSESTGRGYTF. The CDR3 DNA follows: TGCGCCAGCAGTGAGTCGACGGGCAGGGGCTACACCTTC.